The T cell receptor beta chain described here comes from a study of cytomegalovirus exposure and HLA in healthy donors. Points on this clone: What it binds is not known.

In the PCR, 60 Vbeta and 13 Jbeta primers were used. This table comes from immunoSEQ multiplex PCR, and its TCRdb copy is limited to in-frame clones, with some not included. The sample holds under 200,000 clones, around three quarters seen once. The donors were healthy bone marrow donors. Losses at the gene ends were 1 base for V and 2 bases for J; bases not matched to a gene: 7. There are 18 residues in the CDR3. Germline V CDR1 and CDR2: SGHAT, FQNNGV. Study findings and constraints: TCR beta sequences reportedly predicted most subjects' HLA-A and HLA-B alleles accurately. As immune exposure information, only CMV serostatus was available. Some V segments, TRBV6-2 and TRBV6-3 among them, were indistinguishable and were therefore excluded.

The chain carries TRBV11-2 and TRBJ2-3; 12 bases are a match to TRBD2. The sequence was collected from a woman under 40 in good health and CMV-seropositive. What was sequenced was PBMCs. CDR3 DNA: TGTGCCAGCAGCTTAGGGTTCGGACTAGCGGGACCCACAGATACGCAGTATTTT. Protein: CASSLGFGLAGPTDTQYF.